This T cell receptor (beta chain) comes out of a study of OX40 agonist ivuxolimab in advanced cancers. Libraries were prepared by immunoSEQ multiplex PCR; TCRdb keeps only in-frame clonotypes and omits some of them. This table has about 46,000 clones, about nine tenths appearing once. CDR3 size: 12 residues. V was cut by 6 bases and J by 6 bases, with 12 bases left in between. Germline CDR1 reads MDHEN; CDR2 reads SYDVKM. V is TRBV28 and J is TRBJ2-7; D is perhaps TRBD1 (5 bases). This specimen was CD4+ or CD8+ T cells sorted from blood, taken in a trial of the OX40 agonist ivuxolimab. This receptor was obtained from an adult with an advanced solid tumor such as melanoma, head and neck, liver or kidney cancer. The CDR3 is CASSLRVGEQYF. The CDR3 DNA is TGTGCCAGCAGCCTCAGGGTGGGCGAGCAGTACTTC.